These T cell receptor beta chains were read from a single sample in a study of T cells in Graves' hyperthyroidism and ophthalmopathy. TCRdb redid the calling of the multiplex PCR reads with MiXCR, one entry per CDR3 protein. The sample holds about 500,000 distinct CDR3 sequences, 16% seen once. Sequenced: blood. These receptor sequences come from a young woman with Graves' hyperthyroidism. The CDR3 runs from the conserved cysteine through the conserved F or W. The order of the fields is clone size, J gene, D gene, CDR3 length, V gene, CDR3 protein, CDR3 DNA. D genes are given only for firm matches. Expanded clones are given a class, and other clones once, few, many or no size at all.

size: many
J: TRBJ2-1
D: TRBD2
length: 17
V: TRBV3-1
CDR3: CASSQEKGLAGINEQFF
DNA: TGTGCCAGCAGCCAAGAAAAGGGACTAGCGGGGATCAATGAGCAGTTCTTC

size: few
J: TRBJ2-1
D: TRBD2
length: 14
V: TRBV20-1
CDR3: CSATYSGSRHEQFF
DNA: TGCAGTGCAACCTATAGCGGGAGTCGGCATGAGCAGTTCTTC

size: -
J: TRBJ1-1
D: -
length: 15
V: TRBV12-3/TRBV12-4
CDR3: CASSLVDKVLGEAFF
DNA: TGTGCCAGCAGTTTAGTTGATAAGGTCCTTGGAGAAGCTTTCTTT

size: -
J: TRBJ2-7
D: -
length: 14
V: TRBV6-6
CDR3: CASSYSYRAGEQYF
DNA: TGTGCCAGCAGTTACTCCTACAGGGCCGGCGAGCAGTACTTC

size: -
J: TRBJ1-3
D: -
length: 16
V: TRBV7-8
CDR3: CASSFLAGTTGNTIYF
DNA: TGTGCCAGCAGTTTCTTAGCAGGGACGACTGGAAACACCATATATTTT

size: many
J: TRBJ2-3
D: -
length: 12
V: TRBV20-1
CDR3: CSAMDNPGTQYF
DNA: TGCAGTGCCATGGATAACCCCGGTACGCAGTATTTT

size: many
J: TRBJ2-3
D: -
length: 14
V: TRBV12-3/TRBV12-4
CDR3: CASCGADSTDTQYF
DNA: TGTGCCAGCTGCGGGGCGGATTCCACAGATACGCAGTATTTT

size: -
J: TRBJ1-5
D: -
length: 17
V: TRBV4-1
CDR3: CASADTEGVGSNQPQHF
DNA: TGCGCCAGCGCCGATACCGAAGGGGTTGGGAGCAATCAGCCCCAGCATTTT

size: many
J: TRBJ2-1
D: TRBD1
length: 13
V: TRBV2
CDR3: CASSTTGTNEQFF
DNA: TGTGCCAGCAGTACGACAGGGACGAATGAGCAGTTCTTC

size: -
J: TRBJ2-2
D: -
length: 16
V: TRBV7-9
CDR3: CASSLMSGAITGELFF
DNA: TGTGCCAGCAGCTTAATGTCGGGGGCCATCACCGGGGAGCTGTTTTTT

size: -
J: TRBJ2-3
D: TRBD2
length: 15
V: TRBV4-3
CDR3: CTSSHSGGASDTQYF
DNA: TGCACCAGCAGCCATAGCGGGGGCGCGTCAGATACGCAGTATTTT

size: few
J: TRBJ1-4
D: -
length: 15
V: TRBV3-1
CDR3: CASSQVGSLGEKLFF
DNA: TGTGCCAGCAGCCAAGTCGGAAGTTTGGGTGAAAAACTGTTTTTT

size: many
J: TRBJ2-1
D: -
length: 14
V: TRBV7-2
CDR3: CASIRGPWDNEQFF
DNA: TGTGCCAGCATCCGGGGGCCATGGGACAATGAGCAGTTCTTC

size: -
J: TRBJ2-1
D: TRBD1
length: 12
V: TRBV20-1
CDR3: CSARTGEFEQFF
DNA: TGCAGTGCTAGAACAGGGGAATTTGAGCAGTTCTTC

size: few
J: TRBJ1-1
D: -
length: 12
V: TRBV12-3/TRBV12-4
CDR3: CASSATVREAFF
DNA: TGTGCCAGCAGTGCTACGGTGCGTGAAGCTTTCTTT

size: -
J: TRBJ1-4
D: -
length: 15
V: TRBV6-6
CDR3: CASSYDYATNEKLFF
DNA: TGTGCCAGCAGTTACGACTACGCAACTAATGAAAAACTGTTTTTT

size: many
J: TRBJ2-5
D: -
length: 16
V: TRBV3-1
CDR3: CASSQLANEYQETQYF
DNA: TGTGCCAGCAGCCAGCTAGCGAACGAGTACCAAGAGACCCAGTACTTC

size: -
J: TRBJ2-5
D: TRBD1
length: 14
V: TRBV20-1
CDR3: CSGLRDRSLETQYF
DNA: TGCAGTGGCCTCCGGGACAGATCTTTGGAGACCCAGTACTTC

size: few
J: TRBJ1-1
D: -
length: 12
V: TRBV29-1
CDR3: CSVVISSTEAFF
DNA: TGCAGCGTTGTAATTTCCAGCACTGAAGCTTTCTTT

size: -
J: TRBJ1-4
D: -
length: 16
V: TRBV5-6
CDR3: CASSFRGRSTNGKLFF
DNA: TGTGCCAGCAGCTTTCGGGGAAGATCAACTAATGGAAAACTGTTTTTT

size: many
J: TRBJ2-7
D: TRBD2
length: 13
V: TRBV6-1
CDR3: CASAPLAGYEQYF
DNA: TGTGCCAGCGCCCCACTAGCGGGATACGAGCAGTACTTC

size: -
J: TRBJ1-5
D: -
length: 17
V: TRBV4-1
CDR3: CASSQDFRTQGDWPQHF
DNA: TGCGCCAGCAGCCAAGATTTTCGGACCCAGGGAGACTGGCCCCAGCATTTT

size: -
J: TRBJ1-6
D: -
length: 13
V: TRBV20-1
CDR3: CSARVGVTSPLHF
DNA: TGCAGTGCTAGAGTAGGGGTTACTTCACCCCTCCACTTT

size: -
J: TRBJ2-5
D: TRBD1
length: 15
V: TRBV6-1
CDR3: CASTIDRGLQETQYF
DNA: TGTGCCAGCACGATAGACAGGGGGCTTCAAGAGACCCAGTACTTC

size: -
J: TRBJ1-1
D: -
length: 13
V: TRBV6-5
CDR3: CASSYWGTTEAFF
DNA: TGTGCCAGCAGTTACTGGGGAACCACTGAAGCTTTCTTT

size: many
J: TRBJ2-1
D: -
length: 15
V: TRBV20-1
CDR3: CSASGQVVRHNEQFF
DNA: TGCAGTGCTTCGGGACAAGTAGTAAGGCACAATGAGCAGTTCTTC

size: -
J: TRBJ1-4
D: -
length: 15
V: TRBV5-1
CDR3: CASSLEQGRNEKLFF
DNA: TGCGCCAGCAGCTTGGAACAGGGCCGTAATGAAAAACTGTTTTTT

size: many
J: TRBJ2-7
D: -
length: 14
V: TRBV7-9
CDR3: CASSLAGTAYEQYF
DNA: TGTGCCAGCAGCTTAGCGGGGACGGCCTACGAGCAGTACTTC

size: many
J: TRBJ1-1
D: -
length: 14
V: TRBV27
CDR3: CASSLSRGIAFAFF
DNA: TGTGCCAGCAGTTTATCGCGGGGGATTGCTTTTGCTTTCTTT

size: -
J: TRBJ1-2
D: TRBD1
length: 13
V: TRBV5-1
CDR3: CASSPQGAYGYTF
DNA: TGCGCCAGCAGCCCTCAGGGGGCCTATGGCTACACCTTC

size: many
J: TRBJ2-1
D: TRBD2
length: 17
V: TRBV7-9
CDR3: CASSHSSGRATWNQQFF
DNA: TGTGCCAGCAGCCACTCTAGCGGGAGGGCCACCTGGAATCAGCAGTTCTTC

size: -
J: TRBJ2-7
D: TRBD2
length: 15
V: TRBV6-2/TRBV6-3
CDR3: CASISTSGRVHEQCF
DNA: TGTGCCAGCATCTCGACTAGCGGGAGGGTCCACGAGCAGTGCTTC

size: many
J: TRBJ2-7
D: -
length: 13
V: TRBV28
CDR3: CASSLRGSYEQYF
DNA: TGTGCCAGCAGTTTGCGGGGCTCCTACGAGCAGTACTTC

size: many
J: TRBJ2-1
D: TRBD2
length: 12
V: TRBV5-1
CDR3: CASAEGLAEQFF
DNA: TGCGCCAGCGCGGAGGGACTAGCGGAGCAGTTCTTC

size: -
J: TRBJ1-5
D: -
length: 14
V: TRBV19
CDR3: CASRSGGSNQPQHF
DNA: TGTGCCAGTAGGTCCGGGGGGAGCAATCAGCCCCAGCATTTT

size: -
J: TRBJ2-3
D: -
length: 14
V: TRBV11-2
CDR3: CASRNRDSTDTQYF
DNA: TGTGCCAGCAGAAACCGGGACTCCACAGATACGCAGTATTTT

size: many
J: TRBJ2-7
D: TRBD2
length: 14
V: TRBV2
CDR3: CASKILAAPGEQYF
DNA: TGTGCCAGCAAAATACTAGCGGCTCCCGGCGAGCAGTACTTC

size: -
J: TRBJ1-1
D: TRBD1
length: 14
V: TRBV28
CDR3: CASSLWDSDRGAFF
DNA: TGTGCCAGCAGTTTATGGGATTCGGACAGGGGGGCTTTCTTT